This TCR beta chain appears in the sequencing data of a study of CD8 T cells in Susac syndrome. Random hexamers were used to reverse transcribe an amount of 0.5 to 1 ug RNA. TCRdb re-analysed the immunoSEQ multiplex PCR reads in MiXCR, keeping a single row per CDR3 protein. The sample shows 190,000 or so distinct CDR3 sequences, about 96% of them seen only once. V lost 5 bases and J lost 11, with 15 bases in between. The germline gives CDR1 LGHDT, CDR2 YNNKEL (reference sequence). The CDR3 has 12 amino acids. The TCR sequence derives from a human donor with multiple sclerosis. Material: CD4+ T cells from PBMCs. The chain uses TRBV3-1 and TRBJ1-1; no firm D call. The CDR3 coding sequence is TGTGCCAGCAGCAATACTGGACTTTTGGCTTTCTTT. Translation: CASSNTGLLAFF. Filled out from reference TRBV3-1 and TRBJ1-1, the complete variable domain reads DTAVSQTPKYLVTQMGNDKSIKCEQNLGHDTMYWYKQDSKKFLKIMFSYNNKELIINETVPNRFSPKSPDKAHLNLHINSLELGDSAVYFCASSNTGLLAFFGQGTRLTVV.